This T cell receptor beta chain was sequenced for a study of T cell repertoires and HLA-DP antigens. General study findings and limits: Antigen presentation used HeLa cells, with total CD4+ cells responding.

As for this clone: Its cognate antigen is unknown.

This CDR3 is 13 amino acids long. Germline V gives CDR1 GTSNPN, CDR2 SVGIG (reference sequence). V lost 2 bases and J 0 bases, leaving 7 bases between the germline ends. Deep-resolution sequencing targeted under 250,000 T cell genomes in pre-culture CD4+ samples. Sequenced by immunoSEQ multiplex PCR; TCRdb stores in-frame clones only, minus some. Of about 120,000 clones listed, about 92% are singletons. What was sequenced was CD4+ T cells from PBMCs. The chain combines TRBV30 with TRBJ1-2; D remains ambiguous. This sequence was found in a woman aged 18-29 years in good health and CMV-seronegative. The CDR3 DNA reads TGTGCCTGGAGTCACATAGCTAACTATGGCTACACCTTC. Protein: CAWSHIANYGYTF. The variable domain in full, completed from reference TRBV30 and TRBJ1-2, reads SQTIHQWPATLVQPVGSPLSLECTVEGTSNPNLYWYRQAAGRGLQLLFYSVGIGQISSEVPQNLSASRPQDRQFILSSKKLLLSDSGFYLCAWSHIANYGYTFGSGTRLTVV.